This T cell receptor beta chain derives from a study of OX40 agonist ivuxolimab in advanced cancers. On the study more broadly: Three patients had partial responses: one hepatocellular carcinoma, two cutaneous melanoma. The study, taken as a whole, reports: On average, a greater number of expanded clones characterised CD8+ T cells relative to CD4+. Researchers did not establish what antigens the expanded peripheral T cells target.

Regarding this clone: Its target is not known.

Sequenced by immunoSEQ multiplex PCR; TCRdb stores in-frame clones only, minus some. The table shows 30,000 or so clones, with around 80% occurring only once. The CDR3 sequence is 13 residues long. CDR1 and CDR2 from the germline V gene are GTSNPN and SVGIG (reference sequence). Germline trimming cut 4 bases from V and 6 bases from J; bases unmatched to any gene: 4. This sequence was found in an adult with an advanced solid tumor such as melanoma, head and neck, liver or kidney cancer. This chain uses TRBV30 with TRBJ2-7; 12 nucleotides align to TRBD2. The sample consisted of CD4+ or CD8+ T cells sorted from blood, taken in a trial of the OX40 agonist ivuxolimab. The CDR3 protein is CAWKLAGGGEQYF. The CDR3 coding sequence is TGTGCCTGGAAACTAGCGGGGGGTGGCGAGCAGTACTTC.